This T cell receptor beta chain comes out of a study of neoadjuvant anti-PD-1 for oral cavity cancer. The overall study: Patients without progression got a fourth dose around day 43.

Germline CDR1 is SGHRS and CDR2 is YFSETQ. This CDR3 is built from 12 residues. Deletions cut 4 bases from V and 6 bases from J, with 10 bases between. Assay: immunoSEQ multiplex PCR; the TCRdb copy retains only in-frame clones and omits some. In the table there are 30,000 to 40,000 clones, around nine tenths of which are singletons. Sequencing used PBMCs, obtained before nivolumab (anti-PD-1) treatment. The sequence was obtained from a person between 40 and 79 years old with oral cavity squamous cell carcinoma. The chain carries TRBV5-1 and TRBJ1-1; no clear D. The CDR3 DNA follows: TGCGCCAGCAGCCCCCCTAGCCCTGAAGCTTTCTTT. Its protein product is CASSPPSPEAFF.